Shown below are 31 T cell receptor beta chains from a single sample sequenced in a study of identical twins. TCRdb called the 5' RACE reads again in MiXCR, with one record for every CDR3 protein. Among hundreds of thousands of distinct CDR3 sequences, 20% to 25% were seen once, and the ten largest hold about 0.48%. The sample was also reused in another study, on yellow fever vaccine responses in identical twins.

Sequenced input: CD4+ T cells sorted from blood. These receptors originate from a woman aged 18 to 35 in good health.

The chain links TRBV10-3 to TRBJ2-1, with D maybe TRBD2 (5 bases). The V end was cut by 2 bases, the J end by 9 bases, with 8 bases between. CDR1 is ENHRY and CDR2 is SYGVKD in the germline V gene. This CDR3 is built from 12 residues. The CDR3 protein is CAISEAAGEQFF. The CDR3 bases are TGTGCCATCAGTGAGGCCGCGGGTGAGCAGTTCTTC.

This clonotype was found a few times. J is TRBJ1-1 and V is TRBV6-6, with 8 bases matching TRBD1. The CDR3 totals 11 residues. Germline-derived CDR1 and CDR2 are MNHNY and SVGAGI (reference sequence). V lost 5 bases, J lost 8 bases, and 1 base stayed unmatched. The CDR3 region is CASSRTGEAFF. The CDR3 DNA follows: TGTGCCAGCAGTCGGACAGGGGAAGCTTTCTTT.

The chain joins TRBV29-1 to TRBJ2-7, with D tentatively TRBD1 (6 bases). The V gene lost 6 bases and the J gene lost 2 bases, with 14 bases spanning the gap. The germline CDR1 and CDR2 sequences are SQVTM and ANQGSEA. CDR3 length: 13 residues. DNA of the CDR3: TGCAGCGTACAGGGCGTTGAGGCCTACGAGCAGTACTTC. It encodes CSVQGVEAYEQYF.

This clonotype turned up a few times. This sequence joins TRBV12-3 or TRBV12-4 and TRBJ2-2, with TRBD1 matching over 8 bases. The CDR3 is 15 residues long. Losses at the gene ends were 3 bases for V and 5 bases for J; bases not matched to a gene: 5. The CDR3 spells CASSFRTGFTGELFF. CDR3 nucleotides: TGTGCCAGCAGTTTCCGGACAGGGTTTACCGGGGAGCTGTTTTTT.

This clonotype was counted between two and nine times. The chain joins TRBV12-3 or TRBV12-4 to TRBJ2-1; 7 bases are shared with TRBD1. CDR3 length: 14 amino acids. V dropped 6 bases and J dropped 2; count of bases not matched to a gene: 4. CDR3 in DNA: TGTGCCAGCAGGACAGGGAACCCCTACAATGAGCAGTTCTTC. This translates into CASRTGNPYNEQFF.

This clonotype occurred a few times. V usage is TRBV6-1 and J usage is TRBJ2-1; 11 bases are shared with TRBD2. The ends lost 1 base at V and 8 bases at J; junction bases unmatched: 4. The germline V gene has CDR1 MNHNS and CDR2 SASEGT. This CDR3 spans 15 amino acids. In nucleotides, the CDR3 is TGTGCCAGCAGTGAAGATAGCGGGGGGGCCGATGAGCAGTTCTTC. It yields the protein CASSEDSGGADEQFF.

CDR3 region: CASSTPHREAETQYF. DNA of the CDR3: TGTGCCAGCAGCACGCCTCACAGGGAAGCGGAGACCCAGTACTTC. The chain recombines TRBV7-9 with TRBJ2-5, with D maybe TRBD1 (6 bases). Germline CDR1 is SEHNR and CDR2 is FQNEAQ (reference sequence). Trimming pared 5 bases from V and 5 bases from J, leaving 18 bases between. The CDR3 extends over 15 amino acids. The variable domain in full, with the rest retrieved from reference TRBV7-9 and TRBJ2-5, is DTGVSQNPRHKITKRGQNVTFRCDPISEHNRLYWYRQTLGQGPEFLTYFQNEAQLEKSRLLSDRFSAERPKGSFSTLEIQRTEQGDSAMYLCASSTPHREAETQYFGPGTRLLVL.

The chain combines TRBV15 with TRBJ2-5; no definite D call. This CDR3 spans 12 amino acids. The germline CDR1 and CDR2 sequences are LNHNV and YYDKDF (reference sequence). V was pared by 10 bases and J by 2 bases, with 11 bases between. As DNA, the CDR3 is TGTGCCATCAATCGTCAGCAAGAGACCCAGTACTTC. It yields the protein CAINRQQETQYF.

At least ten counts were recorded for this clonotype. This chain connects TRBV5-1 to TRBJ1-1, with D uncertain. The CDR3 contains 15 residues. Germline V gene lookup returns CDR1 SGHRS and CDR2 YFSETQ. V was shortened by 0 bases and J by 0 bases, with 9 bases between the two germline ends. CDR3 coding DNA: TGCGCCAGCAGCTTGGATATGGGAATGAACACTGAAGCTTTCTTT. This sequence encodes CASSLDMGMNTEAFF.

This clonotype was seen more than once but under ten times. V usage is TRBV7-2 and J usage is TRBJ2-1, with 7 bases aligning to TRBD1. Germline V gives CDR1 SGHTA, CDR2 FQGNSA. The CDR3 has 16 amino acids. J was trimmed by 4 bases and V by 5 bases; bases with no gene match: 11. The CDR3 DNA reads as TGTGCCAGCAGCACTTGGGGACAGACGGTGTACAATGAGCAGTTCTTC. It codes for CASSTWGQTVYNEQFF.

This clonotype showed up just a few times. The chain combines TRBV20-1 with TRBJ1-2; the D gene is possibly TRBD1 (5 bases). The CDR3 has 14 amino acids. Trimming shortened V by 0 bases and J by 4 bases, and 12 bases separated the two germline ends. The V gene's germline CDR1 is DFQATT and CDR2 SNEGSKA (reference sequence). DNA of the CDR3: TGCAGTGCTAGAGAACCAGGGAAGGGCTATGGCTACACCTTC. Its translation: CSAREPGKGYGYTF.

This clonotype was found a few times. The gene calls are TRBV12-3 or TRBV12-4 and TRBJ2-7, with 7 bases matching TRBD1. The V segment lost 2 bases and the J segment 4 bases; nucleotides outside the gene matches: 8. CDR3 length equals 15 residues. The CDR3 region is CASSLRYPGQYEQYF. DNA of the CDR3: TGTGCCAGCAGTTTAAGGTATCCGGGACAGTACGAGCAGTACTTC.

This sequence joins TRBV4-1 and TRBJ1-5, with 7 nucleotides matching TRBD1. The germline CDR1 and CDR2 sequences are MGHRA and YSYEKL. The CDR3 totals 16 residues. V lost 5 bases to trimming and J lost 3 bases; unmatched junction nucleotides: 10. The CDR3 coding sequence is TGCGCCAGCAGCTCCCGGACAGGAGGTTTCAATCAGCCCCAGCATTTT. Protein: CASSSRTGGFNQPQHF.

V usage is TRBV27 and J usage is TRBJ2-2; no clear D. V was cut by 5 bases and J by 0 bases, with 16 bases left in between. This CDR3 has 17 residues. Germline V gene sequence: CDR1 MNHEY, CDR2 SMNVEV (reference sequence). As DNA, the CDR3 is TGTGCCAGCAGTCCAGACGGATACAGCCCGAACACCGGGGAGCTGTTTTTT. Its protein is CASSPDGYSPNTGELFF.

The rearrangement links TRBV15 to TRBJ1-5, with D tentatively TRBD1 (5 bases). Deletions cut 7 bases from V and 3 bases from J, with 16 bases between. This CDR3 has 15 residues. Germline CDR1 and CDR2: LNHNV and YYDKDF (reference sequence). CDR3 coding DNA: TGTGCCACCAAGAGGGAGAGGGGTAACAATCAGCCCCAGCATTTT. Amino acid sequence: CATKRERGNNQPQHF.

This clonotype was found many times. V and J are TRBV12-3 or TRBV12-4 and TRBJ2-1, with no clear D. The CDR3 is made up of 15 amino acids. V dropped 5 bases and J dropped 7 bases, with 18 bases sitting between them. CDR3 DNA sequence: TGTGCCAGCAGTGTCCGAGGCGCTCCTCAAAATGAGCAGTTCTTC. It is translated as CASSVRGAPQNEQFF.

The rearrangement links TRBV7-7 to TRBJ2-1, with a tentative D call TRBD2 (6 bases). The CDR3 covers 13 residues. Germline V gene data show CDR1 as SSHAT and CDR2 as FNYEAQ (reference sequence). Between the trimmed V and J ends, which lost 4 bases and 9 bases, there was a span of 13 bases. Written as DNA, the CDR3 is TGTGCCAGCAGCTCCCGGGACTCAGGTGAGCAGTTCTTC. This gives the protein CASSSRDSGEQFF. Supplemented by reference TRBV7-7 and TRBJ2-1, the full variable domain reads GAGVSQSPRYKVTKRGQDVTLRCDPISSHATLYWYQQALGQGPEFLTYFNYEAQPDKSGLPSDRFSAERPEGSISTLTIQRTEQRDSAMYRCASSSRDSGEQFFGPGTRLTVL.

V is TRBV5-1 and J is TRBJ2-7; D ambiguous. The CDR3 is 16 residues long. V lost 0 bases to trimming and J lost 0 bases, with 13 bases between them. Germline values: CDR1 SGHRS, CDR2 YFSETQ. Here the CDR3 DNA reads TGCGCCAGCAGCTTGGGGTTCTTTCAACCCTCCTACGAGCAGTACTTC. Residues: CASSLGFFQPSYEQYF. The full variable domain, in which reference TRBV5-1 and TRBJ2-7 provide the parts outside the CDR3, is KAGVTQTPRYLIKTRGQQVTLSCSPISGHRSVSWYQQTPGQGLQFLFEYFSETQRNKGNFPGRFSGRQFSNSRSEMNVSTLELGDSALYLCASSLGFFQPSYEQYFGPGTRLTVT.

The genes are TRBV15 and TRBJ2-3; 12 bases match TRBD2. Trimming at V came to 4 bases and at J to 3 bases, leaving 14 bases not matched to a gene. From germline, CDR1 is LNHNV and CDR2 YYDKDF (reference sequence). The CDR3 spans 19 residues. Here the CDR3 reads CATSTLKSGTSGRTDTQYF. In DNA form, the CDR3 reads TGTGCCACCAGCACCCTTAAAAGCGGGACTAGCGGGCGGACAGATACGCAGTATTTT.

The chain employs TRBV5-1 and TRBJ2-5, with TRBD2 matching over 12 bases. V was pared by 4 bases and J by 2 bases, with 3 bases of the junction left unmatched. Germline-derived CDR1 and CDR2 are SGHRS and YFSETQ. The CDR3 extends over 15 amino acids. As DNA, the CDR3 is TGCGCCAGCAGCAACGGACTAGCGGGACAAGAGACCCAGTACTTC. This codes for CASSNGLAGQETQYF.

The chain couples TRBV7-2 to TRBJ2-3, with TRBD2 matching over 8 bases. Unmatched junction bases numbered 4, after V lost 4 bases and J lost 1 base. Germline CDR1 SGHTA, CDR2 FQGNSA. The CDR3 length is 15 residues. In nucleotides, the CDR3 is TGTGCCAGCAGCTCTCGGGAGGGACGCACAGATACGCAGTATTTT. Encoded protein: CASSSREGRTDTQYF.

This clonotype is labeled medium-sized. CDR3: CASSPQRTTNYGYTF. Written as DNA, the CDR3 is TGTGCCAGCAGTCCCCAACGGACCACTAACTATGGCTACACCTTC. The chain carries TRBV12-3 or TRBV12-4 and TRBJ1-2; D gene unclear. This CDR3 has 15 amino acids. V was cut by 5 bases and J by 0 bases, with 13 bases left in between.

The chain uses TRBV9 and TRBJ1-1; 8 positions match TRBD1. V lost 3 bases, J lost 5 bases, and 6 bases stayed unmatched. This CDR3 has 14 residues. Per the germline V gene, CDR1 is SGDLS and CDR2 is YYNGEE. CDR3 in amino acids: CASSAPGGWTEAFF. The CDR3 DNA reads TGTGCCAGCAGCGCACCAGGGGGCTGGACTGAAGCTTTCTTT.

The genes are TRBV4-2 and TRBJ2-1; D is unclear. Trimming stripped 0 bases from V and 0 bases from J, with 9 bases between. This CDR3 comprises 16 residues. Per the germline V gene, CDR1 is LGHNA and CDR2 is YNFKEQ. CDR3 nucleotides: TGTGCCAGCAGCCAAGATGAGGCTTTCTCCTACAATGAGCAGTTCTTC. Residues: CASSQDEAFSYNEQFF.

The rearrangement links TRBV7-9 to TRBJ2-1, with no clear D. V was cut by 5 bases and J by 0 bases, with 17 bases left in between. The CDR3 is made up of 17 amino acids. Per the germline V gene, CDR1 is SEHNR and CDR2 is FQNEAQ (reference sequence). CDR3 in DNA: TGTGCCAGCAGCGGCAAAGAGGACGCCAGCTCCTACAATGAGCAGTTCTTC. It codes for CASSGKEDASSYNEQFF. Full variable domain (rest looked up from reference TRBV7-9 and TRBJ2-1): DTGVSQNPRHKITKRGQNVTFRCDPISEHNRLYWYRQTLGQGPEFLTYFQNEAQLEKSRLLSDRFSAERPKGSFSTLEIQRTEQGDSAMYLCASSGKEDASSYNEQFFGPGTRLTVL.

This chain joins TRBV24-1 and TRBJ2-1; no definite D call. Germline CDR1 is KGHDR and CDR2 is SFDVKD. Trimming cost V 5 bases and J 9 bases, with 19 bases left between them. This CDR3 comprises 15 residues. This chain's CDR3 is CATSARLEADFEQFF. The CDR3 DNA reads as TGTGCCACCAGTGCGAGACTTGAGGCAGATTTTGAGCAGTTCTTC.

This clonotype was seen only a few times. The V and J genes are TRBV25-1 and TRBJ2-7; D possibly corresponds to TRBD1 (6 bases). V was clipped by 2 bases and J by 2 bases, with 16 bases between them. CDR3 length equals 16 residues. CDR1 and CDR2 from the germline V gene are MGHDK and SYGVNS. CDR3 loop: CASSETQTGQTYEQYF. The CDR3, as DNA: TGTGCCAGCAGTGAAACCCAAACGGGACAAACCTACGAGCAGTACTTC.

The chain has TRBV29-1 and TRBJ2-1; 8 nucleotides line up with TRBD2. The CDR3 extends over 15 amino acids. Germline trimming cut 5 bases from V and 0 bases from J; bases unmatched to any gene: 6. Germline V lookup: CDR1 SQVTM, CDR2 ANQGSEA. The chain's CDR3 is CSVLLAESSYNEQFF. CDR3 DNA: TGCAGCGTTCTACTAGCGGAGAGCTCCTACAATGAGCAGTTCTTC.

The chain carries TRBV24-1 and TRBJ1-2, with D maybe TRBD1 (5 bases). The CDR3 runs to 12 residues. CDR1 and CDR2 (germline): KGHDR, SFDVKD. V was shortened by 10 bases and J by 4 bases, with 12 bases between the two germline ends. Here the CDR3 DNA reads TGTGCCACGTCGACAGATACCTATGGCTACACCTTC. Protein sequence: CATSTDTYGYTF.

This clonotype has a handful of counts. V and J are TRBV10-3 and TRBJ2-2; maybe TRBD2 (6 bases). The CDR3 has 14 amino acids. The V end lost 10 bases, the J end lost 2 bases, and 14 bases lay between the germline ends. Germline CDR1 ENHRY, CDR2 SYGVKD. The CDR3 sequence is CATCGTENTGELFF. The DNA for the CDR3 is TGTGCCACCTGCGGGACCGAAAACACCGGGGAGCTGTTTTTT.

The chain is built from TRBV10-1 and TRBJ2-1; weak D call: TRBD1 (5 bases). The CDR3 sequence is 16 residues long. V was trimmed by 6 bases and J by 6 bases, leaving 21 bases between them. Per the germline V gene, CDR1 is WNHNN and CDR2 is SYGVQD (reference sequence). The CDR3 DNA reads as TGCGCCAGCAGCGCTCCGGGCCCAGGGTCGGGCAATGAGCAGTTCTTC. Translating it yields CASSAPGPGSGNEQFF.